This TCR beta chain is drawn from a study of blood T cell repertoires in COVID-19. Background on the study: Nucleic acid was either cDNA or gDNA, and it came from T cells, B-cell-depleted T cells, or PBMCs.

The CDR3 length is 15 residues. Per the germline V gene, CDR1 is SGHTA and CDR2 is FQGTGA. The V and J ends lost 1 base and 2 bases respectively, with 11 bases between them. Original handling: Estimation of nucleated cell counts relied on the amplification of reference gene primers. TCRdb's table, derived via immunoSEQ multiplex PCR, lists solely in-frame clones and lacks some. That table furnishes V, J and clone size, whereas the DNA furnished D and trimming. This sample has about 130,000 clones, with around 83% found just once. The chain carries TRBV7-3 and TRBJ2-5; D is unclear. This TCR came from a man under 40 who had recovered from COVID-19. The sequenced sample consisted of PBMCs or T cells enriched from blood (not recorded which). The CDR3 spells CASSLNGERQETQYF. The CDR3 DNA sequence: TGTGCCAGCAGCTTAAACGGAGAGAGGCAAGAGACCCAGTACTTC.